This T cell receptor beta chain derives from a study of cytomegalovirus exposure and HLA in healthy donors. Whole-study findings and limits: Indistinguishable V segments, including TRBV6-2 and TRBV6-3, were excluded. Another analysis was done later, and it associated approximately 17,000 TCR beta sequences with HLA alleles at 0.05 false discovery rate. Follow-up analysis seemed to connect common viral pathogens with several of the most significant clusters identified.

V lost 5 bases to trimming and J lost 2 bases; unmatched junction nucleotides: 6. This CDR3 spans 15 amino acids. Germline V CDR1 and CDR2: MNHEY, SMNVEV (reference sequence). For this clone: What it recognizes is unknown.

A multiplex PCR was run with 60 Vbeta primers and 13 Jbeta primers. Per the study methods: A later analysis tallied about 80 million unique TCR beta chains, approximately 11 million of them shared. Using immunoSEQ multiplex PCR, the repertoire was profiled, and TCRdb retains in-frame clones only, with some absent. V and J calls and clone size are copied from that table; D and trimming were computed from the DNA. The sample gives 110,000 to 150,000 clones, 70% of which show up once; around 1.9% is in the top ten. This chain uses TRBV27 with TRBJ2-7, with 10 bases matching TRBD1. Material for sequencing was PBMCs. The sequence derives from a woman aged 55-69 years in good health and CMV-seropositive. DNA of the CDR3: TGTGCCAGCAGTGACAGGGGGCGAATAACCTACGAGCAGTACTTC. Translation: CASSDRGRITYEQYF.